The 8 T cell receptor beta chains below were found in one sample sequenced in a study of molecular identifiers for immune sequencing clone quantification. TCRdb re-analysed the PCR reads in MiXCR, keeping a single row per CDR3 protein. This repertoire shows approximately 500,000 distinct CDR3 sequences, about a quarter found once; its top ten account for approximately 0.8%. Specimen: naive CD8+ T cells from blood, with Jurkat cell RNA spiked in. Subset specified: FACS-sorted CD8+CD4-CCR7+CD45RA+ naive T cells. These TCRs come from a human donor in good health. Some libraries in this study had Jurkat cell RNA spiked in.

The V gene is TRBV12-3 or TRBV12-4, the J gene TRBJ2-3; 7 bases match TRBD2. V shed 7 bases and J 2 bases; nucleotides not matched to a gene: 15. This CDR3 spans 17 amino acids. Here the CDR3 DNA reads TGTGCCAGCACCCTCCCCGGGGGGAGGCCTATCACAGATACGCAGTATTTT. Its translation is CASTLPGGRPITDTQYF.

This clonotype was recorded many times. The chain joins TRBV28 to TRBJ2-2; D is ambiguous. V lost 5 bases, J lost 4 bases, and 11 bases lay in between. Germline V gene sequence: CDR1 MDHEN, CDR2 SYDVKM. The CDR3 is 14 amino acids. Here the CDR3 reads CASSGVGTTGELFF. CDR3 in DNA: TGTGCCAGCAGTGGTGTCGGTACCACCGGGGAGCTGTTTTTT.

Regarding this clonotype: Relative to the germline gene, one junction end is altered; a read error may explain this. The chain links TRBV6-5 to TRBJ2-7, with D maybe TRBD1 (6 bases). The CDR3 runs to 16 residues. The germline V gene has CDR1 MNHEY and CDR2 SVGAGI. The CDR3 DNA is TGTGCCAGCAGATCCCCCCCCTGGGGGACACCCTACGTGCAGTACTTC. Translation gives CASRSPPWGTPYVQYF.

This chain joins TRBV7-2 and TRBJ2-7, with 10 positions matching TRBD2. Germline CDR1 is SGHTA and CDR2 is FQGNSA. The CDR3 covers 16 residues. Losses at the gene ends were 5 bases for V and 0 bases for J; bases not matched to a gene: 7. CDR3 sequence: CASSDGLAETSYEQYF. Here the CDR3 DNA reads TGTGCCAGCAGCGACGGACTAGCGGAGACCTCCTACGAGCAGTACTTC.

This clonotype was picked up one time. A clone one base away is much larger, so this may be a read error. The chain employs TRBV28 and TRBJ2-3, with 10 bases that match TRBD2. The CDR3 is 16 amino acids. Germline CDR1 MDHEN, CDR2 SYDVKM. The CDR3 coding sequence is TGTGCCAGCAGGGGAACTAGCGGGGACCCCACAGCTACGCAGTATTTT. Translated: CASRGTSGDPTATQYF.

In this sample, this clonotype turned up a few times. This chain joins TRBV6-5 and TRBJ2-1; 7 bases agree with TRBD2. Germline V CDR1 and CDR2: MNHEY, SVGAGI. The junction had 6 bases not matched to a gene; V was cut back by 5 bases and J by 8 bases. This CDR3 has 13 residues. The CDR3 DNA follows: TGTGCCAGCAGTCCAGGACTAGTCGATGAGCAGTTCTTC. Encoded protein: CASSPGLVDEQFF.

This chain joins TRBV20-1 and TRBJ2-2; D unclear. Germline V CDR1 and CDR2: DFQATT, SNEGSKA (reference sequence). Trimming pared 0 bases from V and 2 bases from J, leaving 10 bases between. The CDR3 runs to 15 residues. The CDR3 region is CSAREFYTNTGELFF. In DNA form, the CDR3 reads TGCAGTGCTAGAGAATTTTACACCAACACCGGGGAGCTGTTTTTT.

Concerning this clonotype: Mismatch with germline at one junction end may stem from a read error. J is TRBJ1-1 and V is TRBV12-3 or TRBV12-4, with TRBD1 matching over 7 bases. This CDR3 has 14 amino acids. Written as DNA, the CDR3 is TGTGCCGGCAGCACCGGGACAGCGAACACTGAAGCTTTCTTT. Translation: CAGSTGTANTEAFF.